The clone carrying this TCR beta chain was observed a few times. This sample stems from a study of T cell changes during pregnancy in multiple sclerosis. CDR1 is MNHEY and CDR2 is SVGAGI in the germline V gene. V lost 2 bases and J lost 0, with 7 bases in between. The CDR3 is 14 amino acids. TCRdb's copy holds only in-frame clones and misses some; the assay was immunoSEQ multiplex PCR. The repertoire has about 96,000 clones, 85% to 95% of them found once; the top ten carry 2.6%. The material sequenced was peripheral blood, taken in the first trimester of pregnancy. This TCR was sampled from a female donor with multiple sclerosis, enrolled in a pregnancy study. The chain couples TRBV6-5 to TRBJ1-1; D remains ambiguous. The CDR3 here is CASSYGSVNTEAFF. CDR3 in DNA: TGTGCCAGCAGTTACGGCAGTGTGAACACTGAAGCTTTCTTT.